A single sample gave rise to the 6 T cell receptor beta chains below, sequenced in a study of blood T cell repertoires in COVID-19. This table comes from immunoSEQ multiplex PCR, and its TCRdb copy is limited to in-frame clones, with some not included. Among 150,000 to 250,000 clones listed, around 82% were seen once. Material: PBMCs or T cells enriched from blood (not recorded which). The origin of the receptors is a man aged 40-49 years who had recovered from COVID-19.

The genes are TRBV28 and TRBJ1-2, with 9 bases fitting TRBD1. The CDR3 is made up of 13 amino acids. CDR1 is MDHEN and CDR2 is SYDVKM in the germline V gene. The J segment lost 7 bases and the V segment lost 10 bases, leaving 10 bases of the junction unmatched. The CDR3 region is CATSGTGFIGYTF. The CDR3 DNA sequence: TGTGCCACCTCCGGGACAGGGTTTATTGGCTACACCTTC.

This sequence joins TRBV18 and TRBJ1-3, with a weak D call TRBD1 (5 bases). V gave up 3 bases and J gave up 4 bases, with 16 bases separating them. The CDR3 runs to 16 residues. Germline assignment: CDR1 KGHSH and CDR2 LQKENI. The chain's CDR3 is CASSPDMPGVGNTIYF. CDR3 nucleotide sequence: TGTGCCAGCTCACCCGATATGCCGGGGGTAGGAAACACCATATATTTT.

The gene calls are TRBV9 and TRBJ1-1; 8 bases align to TRBD1. Looked up from germline, CDR1 is SGDLS and CDR2 is YYNGEE. V was pared by 1 base and J by 4 bases, with 6 bases of the junction left unmatched. The CDR3 consists of 15 residues. The CDR3 DNA follows: TGTGCCAGCAGCGTACAGGGGGCCCAAATCACTGAAGCTTTCTTT. It yields the protein CASSVQGAQITEAFF.

The J gene is TRBJ2-3, the V gene TRBV5-4; TRBD1 aligns across 12 bases. V lost 3 bases to trimming and J lost 11 bases; unmatched junction nucleotides: 13. CDR3 length: 16 residues. Germline assignment: CDR1 SGHNT and CDR2 YYREEE (reference sequence). The CDR3 DNA follows: TGTGCCAGCAGCTCGCCCCCGGGACAGGGGGCCCCTGGGCAGTATTTT. The encoded protein is CASSSPPGQGAPGQYF.

The chain uses TRBV14 and TRBJ2-7, with TRBD2 as a possible D gene (6 bases). CDR3 length: 15 residues. Germline-derived CDR1 and CDR2 are SGHDN and FVKESK. Trimming shortened V by 4 bases and J by 3 bases, and 16 bases separated the two germline ends. CDR3 protein: CASSRMGGTYYEQYF. The CDR3 bases are TGTGCCAGCAGCCGCATGGGGGGAACCTACTACGAGCAGTACTTC.

This clone was recorded a few times. This chain connects TRBV30 to TRBJ2-7, with 7 nucleotides matching TRBD1. This CDR3 is built from 13 residues. V gave up 1 base and J gave up 3 bases; unmatched junction bases: 3. From germline, CDR1 is GTSNPN and CDR2 SVGIG (reference sequence). The CDR3 loop is CAWSGGGVYEQYF. CDR3 nucleotide sequence: TGTGCCTGGAGTGGAGGGGGCGTCTACGAGCAGTACTTC.